These 15 T cell receptor beta chains were all obtained from the same sample, sequenced in a study of blood T cells in healthy people across ages. A second PCR, run for about 6 to 12 cycles, used a sample-barcoded 5' primer plus a J-beta primer mix. TCRdb reprocessed the 5' RACE reads via MiXCR and lists one record per CDR3 protein. The sample lists about 760,000 distinct CDR3 sequences; roughly three fifths were seen once. Material: blood. The receptors come from a man between 35 and 55 years old in good health.

There are a few counts of this clonotype. The chain carries TRBV7-9 and TRBJ1-2, with TRBD1 matching 7 bases. Per germline, CDR1 SEHNR and CDR2 FQNEAQ (reference sequence). This CDR3 is built from 15 residues. Trimming at V came to 5 bases and at J to 3 bases, leaving 9 bases not matched to a gene. The CDR3 here is CASSGPGQRHYGYTF. DNA of the CDR3: TGTGCCAGCAGCGGTCCGGGACAGAGACACTATGGCTACACCTTC.

Turning to this clonotype: A read error may produce the germline difference seen at one junction end. The chain carries TRBV6-2 or TRBV6-3 and TRBJ1-2, with a weak D call TRBD1 (5 bases). The CDR3 is 12 residues long. The V gene's germline CDR1 is MNHEY and CDR2 SVGEGT. Here the CDR3 reads CAGSPGPGGYTF. CDR3 nucleotides: TGTGCCGGCAGTCCGGGACCGGGTGGCTACACCTTC.

The V and J genes are TRBV7-9 and TRBJ1-2; no clear D gene. Germline V gene data show CDR1 as SEHNR and CDR2 as FQNEAQ (reference sequence). Trimming removed 4 bases from V and 4 bases from J, with 19 bases in between. The CDR3 is made up of 16 amino acids. CDR3 nucleotides: TGTGCCAGCAGCTCGGAATTTGCCGGGCCCACCTATGGCTACACCTTC. Its translation: CASSSEFAGPTYGYTF.

CDR3 nucleotide sequence: TGCAGTGCCCTCGGACTAACTAGCACAGATACGCAGTATTTT. The encoded protein is CSALGLTSTDTQYF. V and J are TRBV20-1 and TRBJ2-3, with D perhaps matching TRBD2 (6 bases). The germline V and J ends were trimmed by 6 bases and 0 bases, with 13 bases remaining between them. This CDR3 is 14 amino acids long. Germline assignment: CDR1 DFQATT and CDR2 SNEGSKA (reference sequence).

This clonotype was counted between two and nine times. This sequence joins TRBV12-3 or TRBV12-4 and TRBJ2-5; perhaps TRBD1 as D (6 bases). Trimming left V 6 bases short and J 1 base short, with 12 bases between. The length of the CDR3 is 14 residues. The CDR3: CASRPGHRQETQYF. The CDR3 coding sequence is TGTGCCAGCAGACCGGGACACCGCCAAGAGACCCAGTACTTC.

The V and J genes are TRBV7-9 and TRBJ1-6, with 10 positions matching TRBD1. Trimming took 0 bases from V and 10 from J; bases not matched to a gene: 6. Germline CDR1 reads SEHNR; CDR2 reads FQNEAQ (reference sequence). CDR3 length equals 16 residues. The CDR3 sequence: CASSLAGTGVVSPLHF. In DNA form, the CDR3 reads TGTGCCAGCAGCTTAGCCGGGACAGGGGTTGTGTCACCCCTCCACTTT.

The gene calls are TRBV6-2 or TRBV6-3 and TRBJ2-4, with 13 bases fitting TRBD2. The DNA end favors TRBJ2-7, so the J call may be wrong. The CDR3 runs 16 residues. Germline loops: CDR1 MNHEY, CDR2 SVGEGT. CDR3: CASSYPGLAGRYEQYF. Written as DNA, the CDR3 is TGTGCCAGCAGTTACCCGGGACTAGCGGGACGGTACGAGCAGTACTTC.

The CDR3 DNA reads as TGTGCCAGCGGAAGGGAACCTAACTATGGCTACACCTTC. Translated: CASGREPNYGYTF. The chain links TRBV6-5 to TRBJ1-2; D gene ambiguous. The CDR3 totals 13 residues. V was pared by 8 bases and J by 0 bases, with 10 bases between. Germline CDR1 is MNHEY and CDR2 is SVGAGI.

This clonotype was found once. The V call is TRBV2, the J call TRBJ2-7; possible D gene TRBD1, 5 bases. The CDR3 consists of 15 residues. Trimming shortened V by 1 base and J by 7 bases, and 17 bases separated the two germline ends. Germline lookup yields CDR1 SNHLY and CDR2 FYNNEI. The CDR3 protein is CASSEVTGASNEQYF. CDR3 nucleotides: TGTGCCAGCAGTGAAGTCACTGGGGCCAGCAATGAGCAGTACTTC.

In its sample, this clonotype was seen a few times. This rearrangement joins TRBV10-3 to TRBJ2-6, with D unclear. The CDR3 runs 13 residues. Deletions cut 2 bases from V and 2 bases from J, with 1 base between. The V gene's germline CDR1 is ENHRY and CDR2 SYGVKD. The CDR3 nucleotides read TGTGCCATCAGTGAGACTGGGGCCAACGTCCTGACTTTC. As protein: CAISETGANVLTF.

CDR3 bases: TGTGCCAGCAGTTCGACCGGGACAGAGTCAGAGACCCAGTACTTC. Amino acid sequence: CASSSTGTESETQYF. This rearrangement joins TRBV6-5 to TRBJ2-7; 7 nucleotides match TRBD1. The J call may be incorrect, as the DNA end agrees better with TRBJ2-5. CDR3 size: 15 residues. CDR1 and CDR2 (germline): MNHEY, SVGAGI.

V is TRBV24-1 and J is TRBJ2-1, with 7 bases aligning to TRBD2. From germline, CDR1 is KGHDR and CDR2 SFDVKD. V shed 5 bases, J shed 9 bases, and the junction held 12 bases outside the gene matches. This CDR3 has 15 residues. In DNA, the CDR3 is TGTGCCACCAGTGCCACGGGGAGGGCGGGCACTGAGCAGTTCTTC. This codes for CATSATGRAGTEQFF.

The chain joins TRBV28 to TRBJ2-1; TRBD1 matches at 12 bases. The CDR3 is 16 residues long. Germline-derived CDR1 and CDR2 are MDHEN and SYDVKM. V lost 2 bases, J lost 7 bases, and 6 bases stayed unmatched. The CDR3 protein is CASSLPGTGGMNEQFF. The CDR3 coding sequence is TGTGCCAGCAGTTTACCCGGGACAGGGGGCATGAATGAGCAGTTCTTC.

The chain combines TRBV3-1 with TRBJ2-7; 7 nucleotides agree with TRBD1. J gave up 4 bases and V 4 bases, and 10 bases lay outside the gene matches. The CDR3 runs 15 residues. Per the germline V gene, CDR1 is LGHDT and CDR2 is YNNKEL (reference sequence). The CDR3 protein is CASSRRGTVMYEQYF. CDR3 bases: TGTGCCAGCAGCCGTAGGGGGACAGTCATGTACGAGCAGTACTTC.

CDR3 DNA sequence: TGTGCCAGCCCACTCCCCGGCTCTGGGGCCAACGTCCTGACTTTC. It codes for CASPLPGSGANVLTF. The chain recombines TRBV18 with TRBJ2-6; no firm D call. Between the trimmed V and J ends, which lost 8 bases and 0 bases, there was a span of 11 bases. CDR1 is KGHSH, CDR2 LQKENI, per germline. This CDR3 has 15 residues.